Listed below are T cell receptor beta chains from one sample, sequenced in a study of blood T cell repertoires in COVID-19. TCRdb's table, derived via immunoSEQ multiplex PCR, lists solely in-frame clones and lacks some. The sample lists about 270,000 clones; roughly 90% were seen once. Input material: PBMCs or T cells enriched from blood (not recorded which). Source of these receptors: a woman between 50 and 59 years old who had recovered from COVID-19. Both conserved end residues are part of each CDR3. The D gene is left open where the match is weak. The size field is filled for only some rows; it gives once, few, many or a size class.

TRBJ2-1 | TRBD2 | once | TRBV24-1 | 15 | CATSVAGPTYNEQFF | TGTGCCACCAGTGTAGCGGGACCAACCTACAATGAGCAGTTCTTC
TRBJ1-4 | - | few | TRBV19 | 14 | CASSHGSTNEKLFF | TGTGCCAGTAGTCACGGGTCAACTAATGAAAAACTGTTTTTT
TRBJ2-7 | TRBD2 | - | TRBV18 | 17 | CASSPPTGLAGHYEQYF | TGTGCCAGCTCACCACCAACGGGACTAGCGGGACACTACGAGCAGTACTTC
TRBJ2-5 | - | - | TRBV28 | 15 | CASIPVKGLQETQYF | TGTGCCAGCATCCCGGTGAAGGGACTCCAAGAGACCCAGTACTTC
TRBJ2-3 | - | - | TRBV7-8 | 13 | CASRRQSSDTQYF | TGTGCCAGCAGAAGACAGAGCTCAGATACGCAGTATTTT
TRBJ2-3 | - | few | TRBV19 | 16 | CASSIDALTATDTQYF | TGTGCCAGTAGTATAGATGCCCTGACAGCCACGGATACGCAGTATTTT
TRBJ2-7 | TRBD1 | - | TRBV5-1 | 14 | CASSPGTGGLEQYF | TGCGCCAGCAGCCCTGGGACAGGGGGCCTCGAGCAGTACTTC
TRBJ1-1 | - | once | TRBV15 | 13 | CATSTQGTTEAFF | TGTGCCACCAGCACGCAGGGGACCACTGAAGCTTTCTTT
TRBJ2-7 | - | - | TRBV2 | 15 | CASSGSGRPRGEQYF | TGTGCCAGCAGTGGATCGGGAAGGCCTCGGGGCGAGCAGTACTTC
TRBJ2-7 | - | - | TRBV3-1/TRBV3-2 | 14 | CASSQDVLGGGQYF | TGTGCCAGCAGCCAAGACGTACTAGGAGGAGGGCAGTACTTC
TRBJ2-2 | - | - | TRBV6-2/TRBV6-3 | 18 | CASSYSSSGHPDTGELFF | TGTGCCAGCAGTTACTCGAGTAGCGGACACCCCGACACCGGGGAGCTGTTTTTT
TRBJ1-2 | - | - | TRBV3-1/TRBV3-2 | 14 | CASSQDIGNYGYTF | TGTGCCAGCAGCCAAGATATCGGTAACTATGGCTACACCTTC
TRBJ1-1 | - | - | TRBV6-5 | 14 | CASSLNGPNTEAFF | TGTGCCAGCAGCCTAAATGGTCCGAACACTGAAGCTTTCTTT
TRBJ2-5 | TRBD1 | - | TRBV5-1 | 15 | CASSYTGGRQETQYF | TGCGCCAGCAGCTACACAGGGGGGCGCCAAGAGACCCAGTACTTC